These 13 T cell receptor beta chains share one sample of origin, sequenced in a study of blood T cell repertoires in COVID-19. The protocol was immunoSEQ multiplex PCR, while the TCRdb copy is restricted to in-frame clones and leaves out a portion. Altogether about 88,000 clones are present, less than 95% being singletons, with the ten largest covering approximately 7%. The specimen was peripheral blood. These receptor sequences come from a young man with COVID-19, enrolled during active disease.

The chain joins TRBV13 to TRBJ2-1; TRBD2 aligns across 7 bases. CDR3 size: 18 residues. Germline CDR1 PRHDT, CDR2 FYEKMQ (reference sequence). V dropped 8 bases and J dropped 1; count of bases not matched to a gene: 17. The CDR3 nucleotides are TGTGCCAGCTCCCTACCGAGGCTAGCGGTCAAATCCTACAATGAGCAGTTCTTC. It is translated as CASSLPRLAVKSYNEQFF. The variable domain in full, with the rest retrieved from reference TRBV13 and TRBJ2-1, is AAGVIQSPRHLIKEKRETATLKCYPIPRHDTVYWYQQGPGQDPQFLISFYEKMQSDKGSIPDRFSAQQFSDYHSELNMSSLELGDSALYFCASSLPRLAVKSYNEQFFGPGTRLTVL.

The chain is built from TRBV9 and TRBJ2-5; a weak D match, TRBD2 (5 bases). Trimming shortened V by 3 bases and J by 0 bases, and 9 bases separated the two germline ends. CDR3 length equals 14 residues. CDR1 and CDR2 (germline): SGDLS, YYNGEE. This chain's CDR3 is CASSAFGDQETQYF. Written as DNA, the CDR3 is TGTGCCAGCAGCGCTTTCGGGGACCAAGAGACCCAGTACTTC. Using reference TRBV9 and TRBJ2-5 for the parts outside the CDR3, the full variable domain is DSGVTQTPKHLITATGQRVTLRCSPRSGDLSVYWYQQSLDQGLQFLIQYYNGEERAKGNILERFSAQQFPDLHSELNLSSLELGDSALYFCASSAFGDQETQYFGPGTRLLVL.

The chain uses TRBV7-9 and TRBJ1-1; D gene uncertain. The CDR3 loop spans 12 amino acids. Trimming stripped 5 bases from V and 0 bases from J, with 4 bases between. Germline loops: CDR1 SEHNR, CDR2 FQNEAQ (reference sequence). DNA of the CDR3: TGTGCCAGCAGCCCCATGAACACTGAAGCTTTCTTT. This codes for CASSPMNTEAFF. Drawing the rest from reference TRBV7-9 and TRBJ1-1, the complete variable domain is DTGVSQNPRHKITKRGQNVTFRCDPISEHNRLYWYRQTLGQGPEFLTYFQNEAQLEKSRLLSDRFSAERPKGSFSTLEIQRTEQGDSAMYLCASSPMNTEAFFGQGTRLTVV.

The chain couples TRBV7-2 to TRBJ1-2; 9 bases line up with TRBD1. The CDR3 extends over 15 amino acids. Germline V lookup: CDR1 SGHTA, CDR2 FQGNSA. The junction had 10 bases not matched to a gene; V was cut back by 6 bases and J by 5 bases. In DNA, the CDR3 is TGTGCCAGCAGTTGGGACAGGGAGATGAGGTATGGCTACACCTTC. Protein: CASSWDREMRYGYTF.

V gene TRBV4-1 combines with J gene TRBJ2-1, with TRBD1 matching 8 bases. The V segment lost 5 bases and the J segment 0 bases; nucleotides outside the gene matches: 9. Germline CDR1 is MGHRA and CDR2 is YSYEKL. The CDR3 totals 17 residues. The CDR3 sequence is CASSRTGGPSSYNEQFF. The CDR3 DNA follows: TGCGCCAGCAGCAGAACAGGGGGACCGAGCTCCTACAATGAGCAGTTCTTC.

The chain links TRBV5-6 to TRBJ2-2; 14 nucleotides align to TRBD2. This CDR3 contains 18 residues. Germline CDR1 reads SGHDT; CDR2 reads YYEEEE. With 1 base clipped from V and 7 bases from J, the junction kept 9 bases outside the gene matches. The CDR3 loop is CASSLPLGLAGGDGELFF. CDR3 nucleotides: TGTGCCAGCAGCTTGCCCCTCGGACTAGCGGGAGGCGACGGGGAGCTGTTTTTT.

This chain uses TRBV11-2 with TRBJ2-1; D call uncertain. Germline CDR1 reads SGHAT; CDR2 reads FQNNGV. V lost 1 base and J 9 bases, leaving 13 bases between the germline ends. This CDR3 region has 14 residues. The CDR3 sequence is CASSLVPSAGEQFF. Here the CDR3 DNA reads TGTGCCAGCAGCTTAGTTCCCAGCGCCGGTGAGCAGTTCTTC.

V gene TRBV19 combines with J gene TRBJ1-5, with D maybe TRBD1 (6 bases). CDR1 is LNHDA, CDR2 SQIVND, per germline (reference sequence). Trimming shortened V by 5 bases and J by 3 bases, and 17 bases separated the two germline ends. CDR3 length equals 16 residues. The CDR3 region has the DNA TGTGCCAGTAGTGAGGGAGGGGGGGCCTTCAATCAGCCCCAGCATTTT. Translating it yields CASSEGGGAFNQPQHF.

V usage is TRBV5-1 and J usage is TRBJ2-1, with D unresolved. This CDR3 is built from 17 residues. CDR1 and CDR2 from the germline V gene are SGHRS and YFSETQ. The germline V and J ends were trimmed by 2 bases and 8 bases, with 23 bases remaining between them. This CDR3 is CASSFPKTEISAHEQFF. CDR3 coding DNA: TGCGCCAGCAGCTTCCCCAAAACCGAGATAAGTGCCCATGAGCAGTTCTTC.

Notes on this clone: One end of the junction fails to match germline, which may point to a read error. The J gene is TRBJ1-4, the V gene TRBV19, with unresolved D. The CDR3 consists of 14 residues. Per the germline V gene, CDR1 is LNHDA and CDR2 is SQIVND (reference sequence). The CDR3 bases are TGTGCCAGTAGCCCCATGGCTCAGCGGGAAAAACTGCTTTTT. The encoded protein is CASSPMAQREKLLF.

This clone appeared once. The junction and the germline gene differ at one end; a read error may be behind it. The V and J genes are TRBV5-6 and TRBJ1-4; no firm D call. The CDR3 is 14 residues long. Germline V gene lookup returns CDR1 SGHDT and CDR2 YYEEEE. The CDR3 DNA reads TGTGCCAGCAGCTTGGAGGCGCCGGAGGAAAAACTGCTTTTT. Translation: CASSLEAPEEKLLF.

The chain is built from TRBV28 and TRBJ2-1; 13 bases map to TRBD2. With 3 bases clipped from V and 4 bases from J, the junction kept 0 bases outside the gene matches. Germline CDR1 MDHEN, CDR2 SYDVKM. CDR3 size: 15 residues. In DNA, the CDR3 is TGTGCCAGCAGTTTGGGACTAGCGGGATACAATGAGCAGTTCTTC. Protein: CASSLGLAGYNEQFF. The whole variable domain, remainder taken from reference TRBV28 and TRBJ2-1, is DVKVTQSSRYLVKRTGEKVFLECVQDMDHENMFWYRQDPGLGLRLIYFSYDVKMKEKGDIPEGYSVSREKKERFSLILESASTNQTSMYLCASSLGLAGYNEQFFGPGTRLTVL.

The chain employs TRBV19 and TRBJ1-2, with 8 nucleotides matching TRBD1. The CDR3 is 12 amino acids. J lost 4 bases, V lost 10 bases, and 5 bases had no gene match. The germline gives CDR1 LNHDA, CDR2 SQIVND (reference sequence). Written as DNA, the CDR3 is TGTGCCACCTTGACAGGGGCCTATGGCTACACCTTC. This sequence encodes CATLTGAYGYTF.